This section outlines one T cell receptor beta chain sequence together with its context. The target antigen is unknown. The source of the sample is a study of cytomegalovirus exposure and HLA in healthy donors. The CDR3 contains 16 residues. Germline-derived CDR1 and CDR2 are LNHNV and YYDKDF (reference sequence). The V segment lost 1 base and the J segment 1 base; nucleotides outside the gene matches: 2. Findings and limits, study-wide: Some TCR beta chains (roughly 150 of them) were listed as cytomegalovirus-associated.

PCR was performed using 60 Vbeta and 13 Jbeta primers. The assay was immunoSEQ multiplex PCR, and TCRdb's table has in-frame clones only and misses some. The sample includes 150,000 to 200,000 clones, 75% to 85% of them seen just once. V is TRBV15 and J is TRBJ2-3, with 10 bases aligning to TRBD1. The sequence came from a woman aged 50 to 65 in good health and CMV-seronegative. Sequencing was done on a sample of PBMCs. The CDR3 nucleotides are TGTGCCACCAGCAGAGGACAGGGGGCCGGCACAGATACGCAGTATTTT. Encoded protein: CATSRGQGAGTDTQYF.